This entry features one T cell receptor (beta chain) sequence. Its specificity is unknown. This entry belongs to a study of neoadjuvant anti-PD-1 for oral cavity cancer. Findings and limits, study-wide: Treg/Th17 ratio rose with pretreatment blood and fell with post-treatment tumor TCRbeta clonality. Only three patients per response group were TCR-analyzed; validation needed. Non-responders to neoadjuvant nivolumab had significantly more clonal PBMC T cells than responders.

Time point defined: after neoadjuvant nivolumab, at surgical resection. Produced via immunoSEQ multiplex PCR; TCRdb's table is partial and in-frame only. Of over 65,000 clones in the sample, 86% were seen once. Trimming cost V 6 bases and J 6 bases, with 15 bases left between them. Germline-derived CDR1 and CDR2 are MNHEY and SVGAGI. The CDR3 covers 13 residues. This receptor was taken from a person between 40 and 85 years old with oral cavity squamous cell carcinoma. The chain combines TRBV6-5 with TRBJ2-7, with D perhaps being TRBD1 or TRBD2 (5 bases each). This material consisted of PBMCs, taken after nivolumab (anti-PD-1) treatment. The CDR3 is CASSKGPTLEQYF. CDR3 coding DNA: TGTGCCAGCAGCAAGGGACCCACCCTCGAGCAGTACTTC.